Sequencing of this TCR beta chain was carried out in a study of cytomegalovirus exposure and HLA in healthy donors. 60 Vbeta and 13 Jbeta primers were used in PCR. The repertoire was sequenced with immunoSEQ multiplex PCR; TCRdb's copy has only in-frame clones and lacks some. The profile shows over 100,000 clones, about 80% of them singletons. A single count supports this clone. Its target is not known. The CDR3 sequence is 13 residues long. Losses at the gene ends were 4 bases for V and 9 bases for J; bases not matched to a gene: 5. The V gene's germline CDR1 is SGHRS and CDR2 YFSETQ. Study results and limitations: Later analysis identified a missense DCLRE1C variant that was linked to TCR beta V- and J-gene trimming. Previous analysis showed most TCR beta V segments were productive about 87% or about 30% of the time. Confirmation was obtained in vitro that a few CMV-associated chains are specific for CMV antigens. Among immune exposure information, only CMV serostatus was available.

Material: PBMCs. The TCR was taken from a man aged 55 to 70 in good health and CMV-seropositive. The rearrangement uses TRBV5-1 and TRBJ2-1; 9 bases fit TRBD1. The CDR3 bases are TGCGCCAGCAGCCCCCAGGACAGGGGTGAGCAGTTCTTC. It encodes CASSPQDRGEQFF.